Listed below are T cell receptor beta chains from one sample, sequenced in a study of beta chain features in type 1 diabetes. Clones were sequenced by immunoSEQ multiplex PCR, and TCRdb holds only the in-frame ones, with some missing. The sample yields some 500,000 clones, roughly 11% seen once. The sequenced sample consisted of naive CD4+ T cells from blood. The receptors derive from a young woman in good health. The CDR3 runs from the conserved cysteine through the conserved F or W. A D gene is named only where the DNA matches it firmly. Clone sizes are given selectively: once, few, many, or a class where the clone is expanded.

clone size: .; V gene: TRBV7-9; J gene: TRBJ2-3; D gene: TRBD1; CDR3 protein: CASITTGASTDTQYF; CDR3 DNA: TGTGCCAGCATCACGACAGGGGCCAGCACAGATACGCAGTATTTT
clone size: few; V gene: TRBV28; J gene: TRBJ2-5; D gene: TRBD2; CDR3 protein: CASSFSGGGPGTQYF; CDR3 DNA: TGTGCCAGCAGTTTCTCCGGGGGGGGCCCAGGGACCCAGTACTTC
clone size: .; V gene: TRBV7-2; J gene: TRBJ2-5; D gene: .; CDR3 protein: CASSFPGGARETQYF; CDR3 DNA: TGTGCCAGCAGCTTCCCTGGGGGGGCTAGGGAGACCCAGTACTTC
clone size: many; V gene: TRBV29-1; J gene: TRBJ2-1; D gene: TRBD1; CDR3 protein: CSVGGQASYNEQFF; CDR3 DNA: TGCAGCGTTGGGGGACAGGCATCCTACAATGAGCAGTTCTTC
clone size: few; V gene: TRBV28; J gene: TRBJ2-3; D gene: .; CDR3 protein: CASSLAVSPDTQYF; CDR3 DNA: TGTGCCAGCAGTTTGGCGGTGTCCCCAGATACGCAGTATTTT
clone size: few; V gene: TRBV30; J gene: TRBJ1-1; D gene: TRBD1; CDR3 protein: CAWHDRGPVNTEAFF; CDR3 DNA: TGTGCCTGGCATGACAGGGGTCCGGTAAACACTGAAGCTTTCTTT
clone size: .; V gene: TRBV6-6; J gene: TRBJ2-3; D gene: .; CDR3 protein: CASSYDRTDTQYF; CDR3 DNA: TGTGCCAGCAGTTACGACCGAACAGATACGCAGTATTTT
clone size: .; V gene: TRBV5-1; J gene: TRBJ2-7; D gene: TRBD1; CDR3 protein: CASSLTGTPSYEQYF; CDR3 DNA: TGCGCCAGCAGTTTGACAGGGACCCCCTCGTACGAGCAGTACTTC
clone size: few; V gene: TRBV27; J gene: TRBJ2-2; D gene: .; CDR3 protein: CASKGQSNTGELFF; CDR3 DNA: TGTGCCAGCAAGGGCCAGTCGAACACCGGGGAGCTGTTTTTT
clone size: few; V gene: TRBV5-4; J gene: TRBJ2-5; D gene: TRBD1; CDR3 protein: CASSPGTAKETQYF; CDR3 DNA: TGTGCCAGCAGCCCGGGGACAGCCAAAGAGACCCAGTACTTC
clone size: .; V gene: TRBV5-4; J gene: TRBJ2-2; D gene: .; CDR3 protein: CASSLIGTGELFF; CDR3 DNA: TGTGCCAGCAGCTTGATAGGCACCGGGGAGCTGTTTTTT
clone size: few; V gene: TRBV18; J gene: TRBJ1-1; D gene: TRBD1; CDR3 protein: CASSQTGAQPRTEAFF; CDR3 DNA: TGTGCCAGCTCACAAACAGGGGCCCAACCCAGAACTGAAGCTTTCTTT
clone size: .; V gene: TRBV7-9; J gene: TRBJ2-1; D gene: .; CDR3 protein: CASSFTGYNEQFF; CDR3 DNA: TGTGCCAGCAGCTTCACAGGCTACAATGAGCAGTTCTTC
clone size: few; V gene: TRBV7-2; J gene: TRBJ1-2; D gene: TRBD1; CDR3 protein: CASSADRAYGYTF; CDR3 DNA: TGTGCCAGCAGCGCCGACAGGGCCTATGGCTACACCTTC
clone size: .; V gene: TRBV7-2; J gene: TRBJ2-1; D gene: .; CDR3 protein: CASSLSGLVGNEQFF; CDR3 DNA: TGTGCCAGCAGCTTATCTGGTCTAGTAGGCAATGAGCAGTTCTTC
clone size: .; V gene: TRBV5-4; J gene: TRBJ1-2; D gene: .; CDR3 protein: CASFRDRYGYTF; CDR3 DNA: TGTGCCAGCTTCAGGGATCGCTATGGCTACACCTTC
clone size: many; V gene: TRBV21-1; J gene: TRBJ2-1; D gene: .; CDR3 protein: CASSKGNNEQFF; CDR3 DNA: TGTGCCAGCAGCAAAGGGAACAATGAGCAGTTCTTC
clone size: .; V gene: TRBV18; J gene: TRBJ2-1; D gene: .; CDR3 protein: CASSPIGIREQFF; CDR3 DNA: TGTGCCAGCTCACCAATAGGGATCCGGGAGCAGTTCTTC
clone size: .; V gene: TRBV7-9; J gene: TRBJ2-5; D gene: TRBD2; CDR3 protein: CASRIAGQQETQYF; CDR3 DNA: TGTGCCAGCAGAATAGCGGGTCAACAAGAGACCCAGTACTTC
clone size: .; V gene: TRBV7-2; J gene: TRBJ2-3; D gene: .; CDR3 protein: CASSRLAGTDTQYF; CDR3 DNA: TGTGCCAGCAGCCGCCTAGCAGGGACAGATACGCAGTATTTT
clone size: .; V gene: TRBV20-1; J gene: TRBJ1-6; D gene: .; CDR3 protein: CSAGSFSPLHF; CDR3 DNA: TGCAGTGCCGGGAGTTTTTCACCCCTCCACTTT
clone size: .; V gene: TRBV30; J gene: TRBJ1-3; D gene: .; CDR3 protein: CAWSGTYSGNTIYF; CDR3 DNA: TGTGCCTGGAGTGGGACGTACTCTGGAAACACCATATATTTT
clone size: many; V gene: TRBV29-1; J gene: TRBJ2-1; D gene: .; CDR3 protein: CSAGPSYNEQFF; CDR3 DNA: TGCAGCGCGGGCCCCTCCTACAATGAGCAGTTCTTC
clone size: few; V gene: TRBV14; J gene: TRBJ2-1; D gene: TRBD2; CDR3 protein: CASSQAGGQREQFF; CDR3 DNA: TGTGCCAGCAGCCAGGCGGGGGGGCAGCGGGAGCAGTTCTTC
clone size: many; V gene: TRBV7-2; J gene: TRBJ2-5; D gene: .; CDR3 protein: CASSLAETQYF; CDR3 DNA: TGTGCCAGCAGCTTAGCGGAGACCCAGTACTTC
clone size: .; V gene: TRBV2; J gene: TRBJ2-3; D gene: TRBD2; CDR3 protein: CASRLADTSTDTQYF; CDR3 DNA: TGTGCCAGCAGGCTAGCGGACACTAGCACAGATACGCAGTATTTT
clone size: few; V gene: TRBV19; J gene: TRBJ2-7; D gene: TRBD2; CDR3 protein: CASSGTSGRSSYEQYF; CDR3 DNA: TGTGCCAGTAGTGGGACTAGCGGAAGATCATCCTACGAGCAGTACTTC
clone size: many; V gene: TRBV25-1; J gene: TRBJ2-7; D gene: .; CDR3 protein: CASSSGGTYEQYF; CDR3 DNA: TGTGCCAGCAGCAGTGGGGGGACCTACGAGCAGTACTTC
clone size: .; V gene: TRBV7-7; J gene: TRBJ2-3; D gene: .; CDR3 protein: CASSLGPAGTDTQYF; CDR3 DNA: TGTGCTAGCAGCTTAGGCCCCGCCGGCACAGATACGCAGTATTTT